One sample yielded the 20 T cell receptor beta chains listed below, sequenced in a study of cytomegalovirus exposure and HLA in healthy donors. A multiplex PCR was run with 60 Vbeta primers and 13 Jbeta primers. This table comes from immunoSEQ multiplex PCR, and its TCRdb copy is limited to in-frame clones, with some not included. This sample has some 140,000 clones, with 65% to 85% found just once. The source material was PBMCs. These receptors were obtained from a woman between 40 and 50 years old in good health and CMV-seropositive.

The chain carries TRBV28 and TRBJ2-1; 11 positions match TRBD2. This CDR3 spans 16 amino acids. CDR1 and CDR2 (germline): MDHEN, SYDVKM. The V gene end was trimmed by 5 bases and the J gene end by 6 bases; junction bases not matched to a gene: 9. CDR3: CASSHQLAGALNEQFF. DNA of the CDR3: TGTGCCAGCAGTCACCAACTAGCGGGAGCTCTCAATGAGCAGTTCTTC.

The rearrangement joins TRBV6-6 to TRBJ1-2; no clear D gene. V was cut by 6 bases and J by 8 bases, with 10 bases left in between. The CDR3 spans 11 residues. CDR1 is MNHNY, CDR2 SVGAGI, per germline (reference sequence). The CDR3 DNA is TGTGCCAGCAGCTACCGCGGGGGCTACACCTTC. Translation gives CASSYRGGYTF.

V gene TRBV27 combines with J gene TRBJ1-5; 9 nucleotides agree with TRBD1. The CDR3 is 14 amino acids. CDR1 MNHEY and CDR2 SMNVEV come from the germline V gene (reference sequence). V gave up 6 bases and J gave up 6 bases; unmatched junction bases: 6. This CDR3 reads CASRSDRGGQPQHF. The CDR3 DNA reads TGTGCCAGCAGGTCAGACAGGGGGGGTCAGCCCCAGCATTTT.

This chain connects TRBV19 to TRBJ2-1, with 12 bases that match TRBD2. This CDR3 has 16 amino acids. Germline V gene lookup returns CDR1 LNHDA and CDR2 SQIVND (reference sequence). V gave up 3 bases and J gave up 9 bases; unmatched junction bases: 9. The CDR3 spells CASSILAGGHGGEQFF. The CDR3 nucleotides read TGTGCCAGTAGTATTCTAGCGGGAGGGCACGGTGGTGAGCAGTTCTTC.

The chain combines TRBV29-1 with TRBJ1-5; TRBD1 is a possible D gene (6 bases). Germline V gene lookup returns CDR1 SQVTM and CDR2 ANQGSEA. The CDR3 consists of 13 residues. Deletions cut 7 bases from V and 7 bases from J, with 17 bases between. Here the CDR3 DNA reads TGCAGCGCCGCTGGACAGCCGGGGCAGCCCCAGCATTTT. Protein sequence: CSAAGQPGQPQHF. The variable domain in full, with the rest retrieved from reference TRBV29-1 and TRBJ1-5, is SAVISQKPSRDICQRGTSLTIQCQVDSQVTMMFWYRQQPGQSLTLIATANQGSEATYESGFVIDKFPISRPNLTFSTLTVSNMSPEDSSIYLCSAAGQPGQPQHFGDGTRLSIL.

This sequence joins TRBV7-9 and TRBJ2-1; 7 bases align to TRBD1. This CDR3 comprises 14 residues. The germline V gene has CDR1 SEHNR and CDR2 FQNEAQ (reference sequence). J gave up 8 bases and V 6 bases, and 10 bases lay outside the gene matches. The DNA of the CDR3 is TGTGCCAGCAGTCAAATGAGGGGGCAGGATGAGCAGTTCTTC. Translating it yields CASSQMRGQDEQFF.

The chain uses TRBV4-2 and TRBJ2-7; D is perhaps TRBD2 (6 bases). CDR3 size: 17 residues. V lost 3 bases and J lost 5, with 23 bases in between. Germline values: CDR1 LGHNA, CDR2 YNFKEQ. CDR3 DNA sequence: TGTGCCAGCAGCCAGTCCCTGGTGGCGGGGTCAGTAGACGAGCAGTACTTC. Encoded protein: CASSQSLVAGSVDEQYF.

The genes are TRBV14 and TRBJ2-3; 12 positions agree with TRBD2. V shed 1 base and J 4 bases; nucleotides not matched to a gene: 12. The germline CDR1 and CDR2 sequences are SGHDN and FVKESK. The CDR3 covers 19 residues. Written as DNA, the CDR3 is TGTGCCAGCAGCCAAGGTATCCCTAGCGGGAGGGCCCTGGCAGATACGCAGTATTTT. This translates into CASSQGIPSGRALADTQYF.

The gene calls are TRBV5-5 and TRBJ2-3; possible D gene TRBD2, 5 bases. Germline V gene data show CDR1 as SGHKS and CDR2 as YYEKEE (reference sequence). The CDR3 extends over 16 amino acids. Trimming pared 4 bases from V and 2 bases from J, leaving 17 bases between. The CDR3 DNA sequence: TGTGCCAGCAGCGCGAGAGGGCCCGGCCTCACAGATACGCAGTATTTT. This sequence encodes CASSARGPGLTDTQYF.

The rearrangement uses TRBV5-1 and TRBJ1-1; D is undetermined. V lost 4 bases to trimming and J lost 0 bases, with 10 bases between them. Germline V gene data show CDR1 as SGHRS and CDR2 as YFSETQ. This CDR3 has 14 amino acids. The CDR3 nucleotides are TGCGCCAGCAGCCGGGGAGAGATGAACACTGAAGCTTTCTTT. As protein: CASSRGEMNTEAFF.

This clone was picked up a small number of times. The J gene is TRBJ2-7, the V gene TRBV28, with D perhaps TRBD2 (5 bases). V was trimmed by 4 bases and J by 0 bases, leaving 19 bases between them. This CDR3 contains 17 residues. Germline CDR1 is MDHEN and CDR2 is SYDVKM. CDR3: CASSSPGEPRSSYEQYF. The CDR3 DNA is TGTGCCAGCAGTTCCCCCGGGGAGCCCAGGAGCTCCTACGAGCAGTACTTC.

The CDR3 here is CASSFGLAGVTSEQYF. Here the CDR3 DNA reads TGTGCCAGCAGCTTCGGACTAGCGGGAGTCACCTCCGAGCAGTACTTC. The J gene is TRBJ2-7, the V gene TRBV7-8; 13 bases are shared with TRBD2. Per germline, CDR1 SGHVS and CDR2 FQNEAQ. This CDR3 region has 16 residues. V lost 3 bases and J lost 6; bases outside the gene matches: 8.

The chain has TRBV2 and TRBJ2-2, with D possibly matching TRBD2 (5 bases). V was shortened by 3 bases and J by 6 bases, with 8 bases between the two germline ends. The CDR3 extends over 13 amino acids. CDR1 SNHLY and CDR2 FYNNEI come from the germline V gene. The DNA for the CDR3 is TGTGCCAGCAGTGATTATAGCGCCGGGGAGCTGTTTTTT. The encoded protein is CASSDYSAGELFF.

The chain couples TRBV4-1 to TRBJ1-5; D perhaps matches TRBD1 (6 bases). This CDR3 contains 15 residues. Trimming left V 0 bases short and J 3 bases short, with 9 bases between. Germline assignment: CDR1 MGHRA and CDR2 YSYEKL. The CDR3 coding sequence is TGCGCCAGCAGCCAAGATAGGGGGTCCAATCAGCCCCAGCATTTT. Translated, it gives CASSQDRGSNQPQHF.

The chain combines TRBV6-1 with TRBJ2-1; 10 bases are shared with TRBD1. The CDR3 is made up of 14 amino acids. V lost 8 bases and J lost 5; bases outside the gene matches: 6. Germline CDR1 and CDR2: MNHNS and SASEGT. In DNA, the CDR3 is TGTGCCAGCCTCCGGGACAGGGGAAACAATGAGCAGTTCTTC. Its protein product is CASLRDRGNNEQFF.

The rearrangement joins TRBV18 to TRBJ2-1; 8 positions match TRBD1. Germline loops: CDR1 KGHSH, CDR2 LQKENI. Germline trimming cut 6 bases from V and 5 bases from J; bases unmatched to any gene: 9. The CDR3 totals 15 residues. CDR3 residues: CASSPDRGRDNEQFF. CDR3 sequence (DNA): TGTGCCAGCTCGCCCGACAGGGGACGCGACAATGAGCAGTTCTTC.

This CDR3 reads CATSRDLTSGSDGANVLTF. The DNA for the CDR3 is TGTGCCACCAGCAGAGACCTGACTAGCGGGAGTGATGGGGCCAACGTCCTGACTTTC. The chain is built from TRBV15 and TRBJ2-6; TRBD2 agrees at 12 bases. This CDR3 comprises 19 residues. Germline values: CDR1 LNHNV, CDR2 YYDKDF (reference sequence). V was pared by 0 bases and J by 3 bases, with 6 bases of the junction left unmatched.

The V gene is TRBV28, the J gene TRBJ2-7, with 10 bases matching TRBD1. V shed 5 bases, J shed 3 bases, and the junction held 7 bases outside the gene matches. CDR3 length: 15 residues. Germline CDR1 is MDHEN and CDR2 is SYDVKM. The CDR3 DNA is TGTGCCAGCAGTGGGACCGGGACAGGGGACTACGAGCAGTACTTC. It codes for CASSGTGTGDYEQYF.

DNA of the CDR3: TGTGCCAGCAGCTTAGTTGGAGCGTCATACGAGCAGTACTTC. Protein: CASSLVGASYEQYF. V and J are TRBV7-8 and TRBJ2-7; D call uncertain. Germline V CDR1 and CDR2: SGHVS, FQNEAQ. This CDR3 comprises 14 residues. The germline V and J ends were trimmed by 1 base and 4 bases, with 11 bases remaining between them.

The chain couples TRBV5-6 to TRBJ2-5, with 11 positions matching TRBD1. J gave up 6 bases and V 2 bases, and 6 bases lay outside the gene matches. The germline CDR1 and CDR2 sequences are SGHDT and YYEEEE. CDR3 length equals 15 residues. The CDR3 DNA reads TGTGCCAGCAGCTTTGGACAGGGGGCGTTGAAGACCCAGTACTTC. Its translation is CASSFGQGALKTQYF.